This T cell receptor beta chain was found in a study of tumor-infiltrating lymphocytes in localized non-small cell lung cancer. Background on the study: Patients included smokers and never-smokers with various histologies, some sampled after neoadjuvant chemotherapy. From each patient, both tumor and uninvolved lung, non-adjacent to tumor, were sampled. Findings and limits, study-wide: Different pieces of the same tissue were used for each assay. Immunotypes IM1 and IM2 had similar TCR-derived T-cell fractions.

Germline V gives CDR1 GTSNPN, CDR2 SVGIG (reference sequence). The length of the CDR3 is 13 residues. Concerning this clone itself: What it binds is unknown.

This table comes from immunoSEQ multiplex PCR, and its TCRdb copy is limited to in-frame clones, with some not included. The sample yields about 18,000 clones, 70% to 75% seen once. This TCR was recovered from a human donor with non-small cell lung cancer. The rearrangement links TRBV30 to TRBJ2-5; tentatively, D is TRBD1 (5 bases). The DNA end is a closer match to TRBJ2-7, so the J assignment may be wrong. The sample consisted of lung tumor tissue. This CDR3 is CAWSVGVGYEQYF. In DNA, the CDR3 is TGTGCCTGGAGTGTAGGGGTAGGATACGAGCAGTACTTC.